A selection of T cell receptor beta chains follows, all from one sample in a study of T cells after yellow fever vaccination. TCRdb processed the 5' RACE reads anew with MiXCR; each CDR3 protein has one entry. This table has 300,000 or so distinct CDR3 sequences, around 6.8% appearing once. The source material was PBMCs, sampled approximately 47 days after the first yellow fever vaccination. These receptors were taken from a man between 18 and 35 years old who received the YFV17D yellow fever vaccine. Both conserved end residues are part of each CDR3. The D gene is left open where the match is weak. Size is stated for part of the rows, as once, few or many counts, or as a class when the clone is expanded.

12	TRBJ1-5	TRBV29-1	-	few	TGCAGCGCTCGGGACGAGAATCAGCCCCAGCATTTT	CSARDENQPQHF
16	TRBJ1-5	TRBV6-2/TRBV6-3	TRBD1	many	TGTGCCAGCAGCCCCGGACAGGGCCCTAGCAATCAGCCCCAGCATTTT	CASSPGQGPSNQPQHF
12	TRBJ2-2	TRBV12-3/TRBV12-4	-	many	TGTGCCAGCAACTCGAACACCGGGGAGCTGTTTTTT	CASNSNTGELFF
13	TRBJ2-7	TRBV27	-	-	TGTGCCAGCAGTTTCGACTCCTCCTACGAGCAGTACTTC	CASSFDSSYEQYF
16	TRBJ2-2	TRBV5-4	TRBD1	few	TGTGCCAGCAGCGATGCGACAGGGGCGAACACCGGGGAGCTGTTTTTT	CASSDATGANTGELFF
15	TRBJ1-2	TRBV5-5	TRBD1	few	TGTGCCAGCGCCCTCTGGGCAGGGGGAGAGTATGGCTACACCTTC	CASALWAGGEYGYTF
14	TRBJ1-1	TRBV7-9	-	-	TGTGCCAGCAGCTCTGGCGGGGGCGGGACTGAAGCTTTCTTT	CASSSGGGGTEAFF
12	TRBJ1-2	TRBV10-3	-	-	TGTGCCATCGAGGACAGTACACATGGCTACACCTTC	CAIEDSTHGYTF
17	TRBJ2-3	TRBV7-8	TRBD2	few	TGTGCCAGCAGCTATAGGACTAGCGGGGGGGACACAGATACGCAGTATTTT	CASSYRTSGGDTDTQYF
13	TRBJ2-3	TRBV5-1	-	many	TGCGCCAGCACCCCGACTCCCACAGATACGCAGTATTTT	CASTPTPTDTQYF
13	TRBJ2-5	TRBV23-1	-	-	TGCGCCAGCATCGACTCGTACCAAGAGACCCAGTACTTC	CASIDSYQETQYF
10	TRBJ2-5	TRBV6-6	-	-	TGTGCCAGCGGGGATGGGGACCAGTACTTC	CASGDGDQYF
11	TRBJ2-7	TRBV5-1	-	few	TGCGCCAGCAGCTCACGTCACGAGCAGTACTTC	CASSSRHEQYF
13	TRBJ2-7	TRBV9	-	few	TGTGCCAGCAGCCCCCGGGACTCCATGGAGCAGTACTTC	CASSPRDSMEQYF
17	TRBJ2-3	TRBV20-1	TRBD2	few	TGCAGTGCTCACGATCGACTAGCGGCTACTAGCACAGATACGCAGTATTTT	CSAHDRLAATSTDTQYF
14	TRBJ2-1	TRBV19	-	-	TGTGCCAGTGTCCAAGCCAGGGGATACAATGAGCAGTTCTTC	CASVQARGYNEQFF
15	TRBJ1-1	TRBV5-1	-	few	TGCGCCAGCAGCCGGGCCCCCGGGGAGGACACTGAAGCTTTCTTT	CASSRAPGEDTEAFF
14	TRBJ1-6	TRBV2	-	few	TGTGCCAGCAGTGATCGGACTGCAAATTCACCCCTCCACTTT	CASSDRTANSPLHF
16	TRBJ2-3	TRBV5-1	-	-	TGCGCCAGCAGCTTGCCGGAACTTACGGGCACAGATACGCAGTATTTT	CASSLPELTGTDTQYF
13	TRBJ1-2	TRBV3-1	-	-	TGTGCCAGCAGCCAAGACCGAGGGAATGGCTACACCTTC	CASSQDRGNGYTF
12	TRBJ1-1	TRBV5-6	-	-	TGTGCCAGCAGCACATGGACAACTGAAGCTTTCTTT	CASSTWTTEAFF
16	TRBJ2-5	TRBV20-1	TRBD2	-	TGCAGTGCTACAACTTGGACTAGCGGGGACCAAGAGACCCAGTACTTC	CSATTWTSGDQETQYF
14	TRBJ2-1	TRBV12-3/TRBV12-4	-	-	TGTGCCAGCAGTAGGGGGACTTCCTACAATGAGCAGTTCTTC	CASSRGTSYNEQFF
14	TRBJ2-5	TRBV30	-	many	TGTGCCTGGAGTGTACTTTCCCGGGAAGAGACCCAGTACTTC	CAWSVLSREETQYF
15	TRBJ1-1	TRBV6-1	-	-	TGTGCCAGCAAAGGGCTAGGAATTACCGGTACTGAAGCTTTCTTT	CASKGLGITGTEAFF
13	TRBJ2-5	TRBV20-1	TRBD2	-	TGCAGTGCTCCCCGGGGGGATCCAGAGACCCAGTACTTC	CSAPRGDPETQYF
17	TRBJ2-1	TRBV7-8	TRBD2	many	TGTGCCAGCAGCCCTAGCGGGGGCACTACCTCCTACAATGAGCAGTTCTTC	CASSPSGGTTSYNEQFF
15	TRBJ1-3	TRBV10-3	-	many	TGTGCCATCGAAAGGAGGGTAGACTCTGGAAACACCATATATTTT	CAIERRVDSGNTIYF
15	TRBJ2-3	TRBV5-1	-	-	TGCGCCAGCAGCTCCGGGACTTCTCGCACAGATACGCAGTATTTT	CASSSGTSRTDTQYF
13	TRBJ1-2	TRBV27	TRBD1	few	TGTGCCAGCAGTAGACAGGGTTTCTATGGCTACACCTTC	CASSRQGFYGYTF
15	TRBJ1-5	TRBV30	-	few	TGTGCCTGGAGTGTGGCAGGGTCGAGCAATCAGCCCCAGCATTTT	CAWSVAGSSNQPQHF
16	TRBJ2-5	TRBV5-1	TRBD1	few	TGCGCCAGCAGCTTGAACACAGGGGGTTATACGGAGACCCAGTACTTC	CASSLNTGGYTETQYF
17	TRBJ2-5	TRBV4-1	TRBD2	many	TGCGCCAGCAGCCACCCTCGCGTGGGGGGGAATCAAGAGACCCAGTACTTC	CASSHPRVGGNQETQYF
12	TRBJ2-1	TRBV29-1	TRBD1	few	TGCAGCGTTAGGACAGGGACGAATGAGCAGTTCTTC	CSVRTGTNEQFF
17	TRBJ2-1	TRBV3-1	-	-	TGTGCCAGCTCCAAAGGGTCCGGGACCGAATCCTACAATGAGCAGTTCTTC	CASSKGSGTESYNEQFF
17	TRBJ1-1	TRBV7-2	TRBD1	few	TGTGCCAGCAGTCTATCCGGGACAGGGTTGTTGAAAACTGAAGCTTTCTTT	CASSLSGTGLLKTEAFF
14	TRBJ1-5	TRBV19	-	few	TGTGCCAGTAGTCAAAAGGCAGGAAATCAGCCCCAGCATTTT	CASSQKAGNQPQHF